A selection of T cell receptor beta chains follows, all from one sample in a study of human T cells and chemical hapten exposure. TCRdb used MiXCR to reprocess the RACE reads, holding one entry per CDR3 protein. In the table there are more than 300,000 distinct CDR3 sequences, approximately 5% of which are singletons. Sequences were derived from whole blood, sampled in connection with sensitization to the hapten diphenylcyclopropenone (DPC). Every receptor here comes from a woman in her forties or fifties with alopecia areata. Some clones in this sample may be carry-over from other donors' samples. CDR3s include the opening cysteine and the closing phenylalanine or tryptophan. The order of the fields is clone size, J gene, V gene, CDR3 protein. Clone size is stated in some rows and not others, as once, few, many or a class when expanded.

abundance: many
j_gene: TRBJ2-1
v_gene: TRBV25-1
CDR3aa: CASTSSGGNYNEQFF

abundance: many
j_gene: TRBJ1-1
v_gene: TRBV2
CDR3aa: CASREGRYTEAFF

abundance: many
j_gene: TRBJ1-2
v_gene: TRBV6-5
CDR3aa: CASTAGRNYGYTF

abundance: many
j_gene: TRBJ2-7
v_gene: TRBV24-1
CDR3aa: CATSTGSYEQYF

abundance: NA
j_gene: TRBJ2-3
v_gene: TRBV2
CDR3aa: CASSEEQGGFWTQYF

abundance: many
j_gene: TRBJ1-4
v_gene: TRBV2
CDR3aa: CASSQDRTREKLFF

abundance: many
j_gene: TRBJ2-5
v_gene: TRBV7-9
CDR3aa: CASSLGDGGETQYF

abundance: NA
j_gene: TRBJ1-2
v_gene: TRBV6-2/TRBV6-3
CDR3aa: CASSKGQSYYGYTF

abundance: NA
j_gene: TRBJ2-1
v_gene: TRBV20-1
CDR3aa: CSARVTSGGQFEQFF

abundance: NA
j_gene: TRBJ2-3
v_gene: TRBV9
CDR3aa: CASSVAGRAVTDTQYF

abundance: many
j_gene: TRBJ2-2
v_gene: TRBV6-4
CDR3aa: CASSESLSGRITNTGELFF

abundance: NA
j_gene: TRBJ2-1
v_gene: TRBV11-2
CDR3aa: CASSSPRDRVNDEQFF

abundance: few
j_gene: TRBJ2-1
v_gene: TRBV7-8
CDR3aa: CASSLDGTAYNEQFF

abundance: few
j_gene: TRBJ2-7
v_gene: TRBV4-2
CDR3aa: CASSQLTGEVQYF

abundance: few
j_gene: TRBJ2-7
v_gene: TRBV7-9
CDR3aa: CASSLYEGVYEQYF

abundance: many
j_gene: TRBJ2-1
v_gene: TRBV5-1
CDR3aa: CASSFPGEKLAGAGSYNEQFF

abundance: many
j_gene: TRBJ2-7
v_gene: TRBV28
CDR3aa: CASSVPGVQYF

abundance: many
j_gene: TRBJ1-4
v_gene: TRBV12-3/TRBV12-4
CDR3aa: CASSLAFHAGEKLFF

abundance: NA
j_gene: TRBJ1-5
v_gene: TRBV6-1
CDR3aa: CASSRGTEASNQPQHF

abundance: few
j_gene: TRBJ1-2
v_gene: TRBV5-1
CDR3aa: CASSFVSGSRGLGGYTF